These 6 T cell receptor beta chains share one sample of origin, sequenced in a study of T cells after posttransplantation cyclophosphamide. Controls had myeloablative marrow grafts with methotrexate and calcineurin inhibitor, sampled at 1 year. Repertoires were generated with immunoSEQ multiplex PCR, while TCRdb's copy carries only in-frame clones and drops some. The data show over 10,000 clones, approximately 80% seen once. The specimen comprised PBMCs, sampled more than 350 days after allogeneic stem cell transplant with calcineurin inhibitor and methotrexate. All receptors come from a young adult male patient who received an allogeneic stem cell transplant from an unrelated donor, was CMV-positive, and had acute GVHD only. Some T cells may trace back to the graft donor.

This sequence joins TRBV9 and TRBJ1-2; a possible D gene is TRBD1 (6 bases). Germline lookup yields CDR1 SGDLS and CDR2 YYNGEE. The CDR3 is 14 residues long. V was clipped by 3 bases and J by 5 bases, with 14 bases between them. CDR3 loop: CASSDRVVPYGYTF. CDR3 nucleotides: TGTGCCAGCAGCGACAGGGTAGTCCCATATGGCTACACCTTC.

The CDR3 DNA is TGTGCCAGCAGCTTGGACTTACCTACGAGTGAACAGTACTTC. Amino acid sequence: CASSLDLPTSEQYF. The chain is built from TRBV7-2 and TRBJ2-7, with a possible D match to TRBD2 (5 bases). The CDR3 has 14 residues. Looked up from germline, CDR1 is SGHTA and CDR2 is FQGNSA. Trimming removed 3 bases from V and 10 bases from J, with 19 bases in between.

The rearrangement links TRBV28 to TRBJ2-7; TRBD2 might be the D (6 bases). The CDR3 covers 11 residues. Trimming left V 8 bases short and J 5 bases short, with 10 bases between. In germline, CDR1 is MDHEN, CDR2 SYDVKM. CDR3 loop: CASPRGDEQYF. In nucleotides, the CDR3 is TGTGCCAGCCCGCGGGGCGACGAGCAGTACTTC.

There are a few counts of this clone. This chain uses TRBV18 with TRBJ2-2; D not certain. Trimming cost V 3 bases and J 3 bases, with 8 bases left between them. The CDR3 is 14 residues long. Germline V lookup: CDR1 KGHSH, CDR2 LQKENI. The CDR3, as DNA: TGTGCCAGCTCACCCGGGTCTTACACCGGGGAGCTGTTTTTT. Its protein is CASSPGSYTGELFF.

The CDR3 DNA follows: TGTGCCAGCAGTGATGACACGGCCTACGAGCAGTACTTC. It translates to CASSDDTAYEQYF. V is TRBV2 and J is TRBJ2-7, with D hard to call. This CDR3 has 13 residues. The V gene lost 3 bases and the J gene lost 2 bases, with 8 bases spanning the gap. Germline V CDR1 and CDR2: SNHLY, FYNNEI.

This clone appeared once. The CDR3 DNA is TGCAGCGGCGCGCCAGGGCCCGACGAGCAGTACTTC. Protein sequence: CSGAPGPDEQYF. The chain is built from TRBV29-1 and TRBJ2-7; D may be TRBD1 (5 bases). The CDR3 length is 12 residues. Between the trimmed V and J ends, which lost 7 bases and 5 bases, there was a span of 15 bases. Per germline, CDR1 SQVTM and CDR2 ANQGSEA.